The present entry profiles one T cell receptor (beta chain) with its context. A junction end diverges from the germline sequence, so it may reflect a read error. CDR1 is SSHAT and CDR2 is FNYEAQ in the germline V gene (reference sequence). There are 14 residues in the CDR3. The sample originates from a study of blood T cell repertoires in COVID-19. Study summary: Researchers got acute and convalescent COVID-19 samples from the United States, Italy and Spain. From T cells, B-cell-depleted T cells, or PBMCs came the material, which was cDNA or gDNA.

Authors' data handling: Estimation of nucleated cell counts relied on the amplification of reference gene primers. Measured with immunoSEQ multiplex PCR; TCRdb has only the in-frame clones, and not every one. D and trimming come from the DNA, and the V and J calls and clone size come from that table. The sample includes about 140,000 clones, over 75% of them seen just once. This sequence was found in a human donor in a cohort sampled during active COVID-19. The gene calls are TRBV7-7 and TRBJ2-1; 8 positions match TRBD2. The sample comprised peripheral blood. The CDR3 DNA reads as TGTGCTAGCAGCTTAGCGGGACTTAACAATGAGCAGTTCTTC. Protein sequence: CASSLAGLNNEQFF.